Listed here are 12 T cell receptor beta chains from one sample, sequenced in a study of cytotoxic CD8 clonotypes in ibrutinib-treated CLL. Only in-frame clones appear in the TCRdb table, and some are missing; sequencing was by immunoSEQ multiplex PCR. The sample includes fewer than 40,000 clones, roughly 65% seen only once; the top ten take approximately 7%. The sample here was PBMCs, taken at disease progression, from a patient treated with ibrutinib. These receptors were collected from a human donor with chronic lymphocytic leukemia.

V is TRBV18 and J is TRBJ1-3; D perhaps matches TRBD1 (6 bases). Trimming pared 6 bases from V and 1 base from J, leaving 13 bases between. CDR3 length equals 15 residues. Germline assignment: CDR1 KGHSH and CDR2 LQKENI. The chain's CDR3 is CASSGGSTSGNTIYF. CDR3 DNA sequence: TGTGCCAGCTCCGGGGGCAGCACTTCTGGAAACACCATATATTTT.

This chain uses TRBV30 with TRBJ2-1; D possibly corresponds to TRBD1 (6 bases). Germline V lookup: CDR1 GTSNPN, CDR2 SVGIG (reference sequence). This CDR3 is 16 amino acids long. V was pared by 6 bases and J by 6 bases, with 24 bases between. Here the CDR3 reads CACPDPRGSGINEQFF. In DNA, the CDR3 is TGTGCCTGCCCCGATCCCAGGGGATCCGGGATCAATGAGCAGTTCTTC.

V usage is TRBV18 and J usage is TRBJ2-1, with a possible D match to TRBD2 (5 bases). The V end lost 4 bases, the J end lost 8 bases, and 12 bases lay between the germline ends. The CDR3 is 13 amino acids. The germline CDR1 and CDR2 sequences are KGHSH and LQKENI. The CDR3 region has the DNA TGTGCCAGCTCACTAGAACTAGAGGATGAGCAGTTCTTC. This gives the protein CASSLELEDEQFF. The complete variable domain, with remaining parts taken from reference TRBV18 and TRBJ2-1, reads NAGVMQNPRHLVRRRGQEARLRCSPMKGHSHVYWYRQLPEEGLKFMVYLQKENIIDESGMPKERFSAEFPKEGPSILRIQQVVRGDSAAYFCASSLELEDEQFFGPGTRLTVL.

The V gene is TRBV21-1, the J gene TRBJ2-2; TRBD1 is the table's D call, not checked against the DNA. TRBV21-1 is an annotated pseudogene. This CDR3 contains 12 residues. In DNA form, the CDR3 reads TGTGCCAGCAGCATTGGCTCCGGGGAGCTGTTTTTT. Amino acids: CASSIGSGELFF.

This clone has only a few counts. V gene TRBV5-1 combines with J gene TRBJ1-4; D is perhaps TRBD1 (6 bases). V lost 3 bases, J lost 7 bases, and 13 bases lay in between. The CDR3 is 14 amino acids. CDR1 and CDR2 (germline): SGHRS, YFSETQ. The CDR3 sequence: CASSSDSLGEKLFF. The CDR3 DNA reads TGCGCCAGCAGCTCGGACAGCTTGGGTGAAAAACTGTTTTTT.

V gene TRBV2 combines with J gene TRBJ2-2, with D possibly TRBD1 on 6 matching bases. The CDR3 is 15 amino acids. Germline CDR1 and CDR2: SNHLY and FYNNEI. V was shortened by 4 bases and J by 4 bases, with 13 bases between the two germline ends. The CDR3 sequence is CASSAGTLSTGELFF. CDR3 in DNA: TGTGCCAGCAGTGCCGGGACATTGAGCACCGGGGAGCTGTTTTTT. Full variable domain (outside the CDR3, taken from reference TRBV2 and TRBJ2-2): EPEVTQTPSHQVTQMGQEVILRCVPISNHLYFYWYRQILGQKVEFLVSFYNNEISEKSEIFDDQFSVERPDGSNFTLKIRSTKLEDSAMYFCASSAGTLSTGELFFGEGSRLTVL.

The chain recombines TRBV5-1 with TRBJ2-3, with TRBD2 matching 8 bases. Germline trimming cut 3 bases from V and 2 bases from J; bases unmatched to any gene: 5. This CDR3 region has 15 residues. The V gene's germline CDR1 is SGHRS and CDR2 YFSETQ. CDR3 nucleotide sequence: TGCGCCAGCAGCTGGGGTAGCGGGGTCACAGATACGCAGTATTTT. Translating gives CASSWGSGVTDTQYF.

The chain is built from TRBV11-3 and TRBJ2-1, with 9 positions matching TRBD1. CDR1 is SGHNT, CDR2 YENEEA, per germline. The CDR3 loop spans 15 amino acids. V shed 4 bases, J shed 7 bases, and the junction held 8 bases outside the gene matches. The CDR3 spells CASSSRTGVGNEQFF. CDR3 bases: TGTGCCAGCAGCTCACGGACAGGGGTGGGGAATGAGCAGTTCTTC.

This clone turned up a few times. CDR3 residues: CASSLGPLKTQYF. CDR3 DNA: TGTGCCAGCAGCTTAGGGCCACTGAAGACCCAGTACTTC. This sequence joins TRBV7-2 and TRBJ2-5; D uncertain. This CDR3 comprises 13 residues. CDR1 SGHTA and CDR2 FQGNSA come from the germline V gene. The V and J ends lost 1 base and 6 bases respectively, with 9 bases between them.

This clone has more than one count but fewer than ten. The chain links TRBV18 to TRBJ2-7, with 13 positions matching TRBD2. The V and J ends lost 3 bases and 7 bases, in that order; junction bases with no gene match: 15. This CDR3 has 18 amino acids. The germline CDR1 and CDR2 sequences are KGHSH and LQKENI. The CDR3 bases are TGTGCCAGCTCACCGGCACCCCCGGGACTAGCGGGATCGAAGGAGCAGTACTTC. This encodes CASSPAPPGLAGSKEQYF.

The chain recombines TRBV19 with TRBJ1-1; D unclear. Trimming stripped 7 bases from V and 0 bases from J, with 15 bases between. This CDR3 region has 15 residues. Per the germline V gene, CDR1 is LNHDA and CDR2 is SQIVND (reference sequence). CDR3 DNA sequence: TGTGCCAGTACCCCTAGGAGGGTTGTGAACACTGAAGCTTTCTTT. Its translation: CASTPRRVVNTEAFF. Variable domain in full (rest from reference TRBV19 and TRBJ1-1): DGGITQSPKYLFRKEGQNVTLSCEQNLNHDAMYWYRQDPGQGLRLIYYSQIVNDFQKGDIAEGYSVSREKKESFPLTVTSAQKNPTAFYLCASTPRRVVNTEAFFGQGTRLTVV.

The chain joins TRBV19 to TRBJ2-7; 13 bases are shared with TRBD2. Germline V gene data show CDR1 as LNHDA and CDR2 as SQIVND (reference sequence). CDR3 size: 15 residues. The V segment lost 4 bases and the J segment 4 bases; nucleotides outside the gene matches: 4. CDR3 sequence (DNA): TGTGCCAGTAGTAAGAGGACTAGCGGGAGTTACGAGCAGTACTTC. The encoded protein is CASSKRTSGSYEQYF.